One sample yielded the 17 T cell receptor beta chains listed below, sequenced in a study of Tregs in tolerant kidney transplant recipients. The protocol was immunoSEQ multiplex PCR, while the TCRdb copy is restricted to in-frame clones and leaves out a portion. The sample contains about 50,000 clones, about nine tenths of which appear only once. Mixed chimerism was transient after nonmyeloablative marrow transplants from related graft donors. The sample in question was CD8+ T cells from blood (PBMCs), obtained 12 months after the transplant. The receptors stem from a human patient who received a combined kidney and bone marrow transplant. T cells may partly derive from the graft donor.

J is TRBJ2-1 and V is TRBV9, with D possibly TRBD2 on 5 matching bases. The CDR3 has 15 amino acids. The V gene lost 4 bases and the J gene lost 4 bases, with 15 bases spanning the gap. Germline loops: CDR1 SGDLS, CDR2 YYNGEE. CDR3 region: CASSMSGEIYNEQFF. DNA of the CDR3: TGTGCCAGCAGCATGAGCGGAGAGATATACAATGAGCAGTTCTTC.

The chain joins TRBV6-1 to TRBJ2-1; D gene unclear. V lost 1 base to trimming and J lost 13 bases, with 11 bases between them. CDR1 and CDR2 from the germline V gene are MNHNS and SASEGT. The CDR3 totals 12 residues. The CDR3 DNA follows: TGTGCCAGCAGTGAAGTAGGTCCGACTCAGTTCTTC. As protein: CASSEVGPTQFF.

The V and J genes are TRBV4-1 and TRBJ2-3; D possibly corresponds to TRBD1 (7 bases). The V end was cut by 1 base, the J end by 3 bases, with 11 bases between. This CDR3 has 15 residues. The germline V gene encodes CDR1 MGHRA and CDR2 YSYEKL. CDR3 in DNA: TGCGCCAGCAGCCAAGTACAGGGGAGGACAGATACGCAGTATTTT. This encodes CASSQVQGRTDTQYF.

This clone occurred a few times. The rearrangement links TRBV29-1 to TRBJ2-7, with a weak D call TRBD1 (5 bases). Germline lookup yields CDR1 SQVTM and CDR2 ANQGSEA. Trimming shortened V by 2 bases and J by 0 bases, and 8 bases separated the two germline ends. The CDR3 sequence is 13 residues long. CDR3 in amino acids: CSVEIGVSYEQYF. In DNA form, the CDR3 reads TGCAGCGTTGAAATAGGGGTCTCCTACGAGCAGTACTTC.

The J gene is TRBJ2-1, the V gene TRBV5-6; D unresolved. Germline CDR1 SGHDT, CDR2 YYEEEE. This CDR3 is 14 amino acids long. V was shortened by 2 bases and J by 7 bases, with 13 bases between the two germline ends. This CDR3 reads CASSLGGTVNEQFF. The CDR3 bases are TGTGCCAGCAGCTTAGGCGGAACCGTAAATGAGCAGTTCTTC.

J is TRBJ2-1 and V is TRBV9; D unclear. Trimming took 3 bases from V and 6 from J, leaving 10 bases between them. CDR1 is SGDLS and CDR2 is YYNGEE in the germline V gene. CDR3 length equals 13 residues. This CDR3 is CASSGSRGNEQFF. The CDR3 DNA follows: TGTGCCAGCAGCGGGTCTAGAGGCAATGAGCAGTTCTTC. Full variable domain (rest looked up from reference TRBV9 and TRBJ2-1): DSGVTQTPKHLITATGQRVTLRCSPRSGDLSVYWYQQSLDQGLQFLIQYYNGEERAKGNILERFSAQQFPDLHSELNLSSLELGDSALYFCASSGSRGNEQFFGPGTRLTVL.

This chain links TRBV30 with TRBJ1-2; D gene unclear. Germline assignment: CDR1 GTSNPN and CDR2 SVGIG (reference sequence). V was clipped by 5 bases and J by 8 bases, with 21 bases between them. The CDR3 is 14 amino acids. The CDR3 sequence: CAWFREPSFRGYTF. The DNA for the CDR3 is TGTGCCTGGTTCCGGGAGCCTAGTTTCCGCGGCTACACCTTC.

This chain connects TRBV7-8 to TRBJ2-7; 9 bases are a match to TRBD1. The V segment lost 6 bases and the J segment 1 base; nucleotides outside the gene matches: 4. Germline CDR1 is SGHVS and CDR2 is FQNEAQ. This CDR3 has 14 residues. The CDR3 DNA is TGTGCCAGCAGTTCCGGGACAGGGTCCTACGAGCAGTACTTC. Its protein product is CASSSGTGSYEQYF.

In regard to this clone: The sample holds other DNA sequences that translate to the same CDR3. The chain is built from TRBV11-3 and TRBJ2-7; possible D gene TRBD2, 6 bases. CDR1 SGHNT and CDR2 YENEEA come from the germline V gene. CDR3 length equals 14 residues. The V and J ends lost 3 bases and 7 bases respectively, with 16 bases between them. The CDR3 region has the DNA TGTGCCAGCAGCTTCGGCGGGGACGTTTATGAGCAGTACTTC. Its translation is CASSFGGDVYEQYF.

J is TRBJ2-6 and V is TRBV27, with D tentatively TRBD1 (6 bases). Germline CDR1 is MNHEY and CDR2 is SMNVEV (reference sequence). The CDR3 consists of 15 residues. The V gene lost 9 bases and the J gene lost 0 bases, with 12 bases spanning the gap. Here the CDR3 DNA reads TGTGCCAGTCGGGACAAAAGCTCTGGGGCCAACGTCCTGACTTTC. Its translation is CASRDKSSGANVLTF.

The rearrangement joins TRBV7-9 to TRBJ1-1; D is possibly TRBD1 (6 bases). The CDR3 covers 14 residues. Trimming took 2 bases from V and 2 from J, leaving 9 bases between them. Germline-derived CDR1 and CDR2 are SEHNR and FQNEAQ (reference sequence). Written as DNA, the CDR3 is TGTGCCAGCAGCTTACAGGGACATAACACTGAAGCTTTCTTT. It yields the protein CASSLQGHNTEAFF.

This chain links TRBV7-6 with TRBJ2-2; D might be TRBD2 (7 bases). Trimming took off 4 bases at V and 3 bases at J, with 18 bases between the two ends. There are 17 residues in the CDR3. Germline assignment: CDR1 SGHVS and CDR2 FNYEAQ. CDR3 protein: CASSSMLGGADTGELFF. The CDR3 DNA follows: TGTGCCAGCAGCTCGATGCTGGGGGGGGCGGACACCGGGGAGCTGTTTTTT.

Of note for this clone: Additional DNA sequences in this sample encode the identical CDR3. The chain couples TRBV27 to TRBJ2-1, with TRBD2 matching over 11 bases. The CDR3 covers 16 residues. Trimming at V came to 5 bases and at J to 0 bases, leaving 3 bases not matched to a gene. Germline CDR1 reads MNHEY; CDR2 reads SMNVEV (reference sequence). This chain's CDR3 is CASSRGTSGSYNEQFF. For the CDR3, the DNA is TGTGCCAGCAGTCGCGGGACTAGCGGCTCCTACAATGAGCAGTTCTTC.

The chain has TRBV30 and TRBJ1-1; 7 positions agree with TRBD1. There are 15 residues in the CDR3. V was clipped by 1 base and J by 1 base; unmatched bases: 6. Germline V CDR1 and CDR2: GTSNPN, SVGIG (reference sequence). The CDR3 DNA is TGTGCCTGGAGTGCAGACAGGGAGCAGAACACTGAAGCTTTCTTT. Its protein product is CAWSADREQNTEAFF.

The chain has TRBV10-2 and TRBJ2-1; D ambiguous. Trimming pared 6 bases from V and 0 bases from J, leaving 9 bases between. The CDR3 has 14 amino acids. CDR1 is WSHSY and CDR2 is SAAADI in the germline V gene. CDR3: CASRTKSSYNEQFF. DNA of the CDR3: TGCGCCAGCAGAACTAAAAGCTCCTACAATGAGCAGTTCTTC.

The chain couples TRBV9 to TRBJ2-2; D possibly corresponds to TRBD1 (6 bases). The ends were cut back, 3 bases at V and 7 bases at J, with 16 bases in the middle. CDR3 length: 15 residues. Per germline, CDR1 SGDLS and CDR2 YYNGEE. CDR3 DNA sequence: TGTGCCAGCAGCGAATCTGGGGGCGTAAGCGGGGAGCTGTTTTTT. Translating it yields CASSESGGVSGELFF. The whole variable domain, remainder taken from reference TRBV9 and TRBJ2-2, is DSGVTQTPKHLITATGQRVTLRCSPRSGDLSVYWYQQSLDQGLQFLIQYYNGEERAKGNILERFSAQQFPDLHSELNLSSLELGDSALYFCASSESGGVSGELFFGEGSRLTVL.

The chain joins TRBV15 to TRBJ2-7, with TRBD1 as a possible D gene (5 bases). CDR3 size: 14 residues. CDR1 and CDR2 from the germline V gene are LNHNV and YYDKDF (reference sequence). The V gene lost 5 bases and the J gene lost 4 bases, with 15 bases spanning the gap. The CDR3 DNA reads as TGTGCCACCAGCTCGGACACGACTTTTTACGAGCAGTACTTC. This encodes CATSSDTTFYEQYF.